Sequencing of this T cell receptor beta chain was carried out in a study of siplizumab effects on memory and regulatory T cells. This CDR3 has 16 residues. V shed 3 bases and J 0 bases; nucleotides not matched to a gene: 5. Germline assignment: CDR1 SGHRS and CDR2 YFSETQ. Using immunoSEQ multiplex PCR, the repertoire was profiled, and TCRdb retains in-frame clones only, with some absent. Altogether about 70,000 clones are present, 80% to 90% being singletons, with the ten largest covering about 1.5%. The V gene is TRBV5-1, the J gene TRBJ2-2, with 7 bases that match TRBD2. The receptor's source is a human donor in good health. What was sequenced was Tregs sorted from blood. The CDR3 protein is CASSSSGKANTGELFF. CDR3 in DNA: TGCGCCAGCAGCTCCAGCGGGAAAGCGAACACCGGGGAGCTGTTTTTT.